This T cell receptor beta chain is drawn from a study of OX40 agonist ivuxolimab in advanced cancers. About the study: Patients undergoing dose escalation presented with hepatocellular carcinoma, melanoma, renal cell or head and neck cancer.

Assay: immunoSEQ multiplex PCR; the TCRdb copy retains only in-frame clones and omits some. Of 95,000 to 100,000 clones detected, under 85% appear once; the ten largest clones hold about 6%. V was clipped by 5 bases and J by 0 bases; unmatched bases: 5. Germline CDR1 is SGHAT and CDR2 is FQNNGV. CDR3 length equals 17 residues. The rearrangement joins TRBV11-2 to TRBJ1-5; 12 bases line up with TRBD1. Sample: CD4+ or CD8+ T cells sorted from blood, taken in a trial of the OX40 agonist ivuxolimab. The sequence derives from an adult with an advanced solid tumor such as melanoma, head and neck, liver or kidney cancer. The CDR3 DNA sequence: TGTGCCAGCAGCCGTGGGACAGGGGGCTATAGCAATCAGCCCCAGCATTTT. Translation: CASSRGTGGYSNQPQHF.